This is a list of T cell receptor beta chains from one sample in a study of shared clonotypes between healthy human individuals. Sequencing was performed with immunoSEQ multiplex PCR; in TCRdb, only in-frame clones are kept and a portion is missing. The sample holds about 2,200,000 clones, 93% seen once. The sequenced material came from naive CD8+ T cells from PBMCs. The source of these receptors is a man between 18 and 29 years old in good health. Some clones in this sample may be carry-over from other donors' samples. Each CDR3 is given with its conserved first and last residue. Fields, in order: V gene, J gene, D gene, clone size, CDR3 protein, CDR3 DNA. The D gene is left open where the match is weak. Clone size is stated in some rows and not others, as once, few, many or a class when expanded.

V: TRBV13; J: TRBJ2-5; D: .; size: .; CDR3: CASSLFRGETQYF; DNA: TGTGCCAGCAGCTTATTCCGGGGAGAGACCCAGTACTTC
V: TRBV28; J: TRBJ2-3; D: .; size: .; CDR3: CASSLGVLLGIGTDTQYF; DNA: TGTGCCAGCAGTTTGGGGGTCCTTCTAGGGATTGGCACAGATACGCAGTATTTT
V: TRBV19; J: TRBJ2-1; D: .; size: .; CDR3: CASSMLGYNEQFF; DNA: TGTGCCAGTAGTATGTTGGGTTACAATGAGCAGTTCTTC
V: TRBV10-3; J: TRBJ1-1; D: .; size: .; CDR3: CAISAPNRDGEAFF; DNA: TGTGCCATCAGTGCCCCCAACAGGGATGGTGAAGCTTTCTTT
V: TRBV6-6; J: TRBJ2-7; D: .; size: .; CDR3: CASTGVNLFEQYF; DNA: TGTGCCAGCACAGGCGTCAACCTTTTCGAGCAGTACTTC
V: TRBV27; J: TRBJ2-3; D: TRBD2; size: .; CDR3: CASTTAKLAEATSTDTQYF; DNA: TGTGCCAGCACCACCGCGAAACTAGCGGAAGCTACTAGCACAGATACGCAGTATTTT
V: TRBV5-6; J: TRBJ2-5; D: TRBD1; size: .; CDR3: CASSRTGQGTYQETQYF; DNA: TGTGCCAGCAGCAGGACGGGACAGGGTACGTACCAAGAGACCCAGTACTTC
V: TRBV19; J: TRBJ1-1; D: .; size: .; CDR3: CASRIDLGYTEAFF; DNA: TGTGCCAGTAGGATCGACCTGGGGTACACTGAAGCTTTCTTT
V: TRBV4-1; J: TRBJ1-1; D: TRBD1; size: .; CDR3: CASSHATGPNTEAFF; DNA: TGCGCCAGCAGCCATGCGACAGGGCCGAACACTGAAGCTTTCTTT
V: TRBV19; J: TRBJ1-2; D: .; size: .; CDR3: CASSPTIREGNYGYTF; DNA: TGTGCCAGTAGTCCGACTATCCGTGAGGGTAACTATGGCTACACCTTC
V: TRBV28; J: TRBJ1-1; D: .; size: once; CDR3: CASSPRSWVPSPNTEAFF; DNA: TGTGCCAGCAGTCCAAGGTCGTGGGTACCGAGCCCGAACACTGAAGCTTTCTTT
V: TRBV19; J: TRBJ2-7; D: TRBD2; size: .; CDR3: CASSTLAGLTYEQYF; DNA: TGTGCCAGTAGTACGCTAGCGGGCTTAACCTACGAGCAGTACTTC
V: TRBV7-9; J: TRBJ2-7; D: .; size: .; CDR3: CASSLSPDYEQYF; DNA: TGTGCCAGCAGCTTATCCCCCGACTACGAGCAGTACTTC
V: TRBV6-1; J: TRBJ1-5; D: .; size: .; CDR3: CASSELVGGYSNQPQHF; DNA: TGTGCCAGCAGTGAATTGGTAGGGGGGTATAGCAATCAGCCCCAGCATTTT
V: TRBV7-2; J: TRBJ1-3; D: .; size: .; CDR3: CASSLGAGVGGNTIYF; DNA: TGTGCCAGCAGCTTAGGTGCGGGGGTAGGTGGAAACACCATATATTTT
V: TRBV30; J: TRBJ1-1; D: .; size: .; CDR3: CAWSPRGLEAFF; DNA: TGTGCCTGGAGCCCCCGGGGCCTTGAAGCTTTCTTT
V: TRBV9; J: TRBJ2-7; D: .; size: .; CDR3: CASSATIQSARDEQYF; DNA: TGTGCCAGCAGCGCGACAATACAGAGCGCCAGAGACGAGCAGTACTTC
V: TRBV4-1; J: TRBJ1-4; D: TRBD1; size: .; CDR3: CASSQEYRGREKLFF; DNA: TGCGCCAGCAGCCAAGAATACAGGGGGCGCGAAAAACTGTTTTTT
V: TRBV28; J: TRBJ2-7; D: .; size: .; CDR3: CASRPTGYYEQYF; DNA: TGTGCCAGCCGCCCAACCGGGTACTACGAGCAGTACTTC
V: TRBV19; J: TRBJ2-7; D: .; size: .; CDR3: CASSISAGLSYEQYF; DNA: TGTGCCAGTAGTATCTCGGCAGGTCTTTCCTACGAGCAGTACTTC
V: TRBV7-2; J: TRBJ1-1; D: TRBD1; size: .; CDR3: CASSPRQGMNTEAFF; DNA: TGTGCCAGCAGCCCTAGACAGGGGATGAACACTGAAGCTTTCTTT
V: TRBV6-1; J: TRBJ2-7; D: .; size: .; CDR3: CASSGGPSYEQYF; DNA: TGTGCCAGCAGTGGGGGGCCCTCCTACGAGCAGTACTTC
V: TRBV9; J: TRBJ1-2; D: TRBD1; size: .; CDR3: CASSVDDRGRVGYGYTF; DNA: TGTGCCAGCAGCGTAGATGACAGGGGGCGGGTGGGCTATGGCTACACCTTC
V: TRBV16; J: TRBJ2-7; D: .; size: .; CDR3: CASSLGEASYEQYF; DNA: TGTGCCAGCAGCCTCGGAGAGGCCTCCTACGAGCAGTACTTC
V: TRBV5-1; J: TRBJ2-7; D: .; size: .; CDR3: CASSLDGLGATYEQYF; DNA: TGCGCCAGCAGCTTGGACGGGTTAGGGGCGACCTACGAGCAGTACTTC
V: TRBV27; J: TRBJ2-2; D: TRBD2; size: .; CDR3: CASKVAGGYTGELFF; DNA: TGTGCCAGCAAAGTAGCGGGAGGTTACACCGGGGAGCTGTTTTTT
V: TRBV7-9; J: TRBJ1-2; D: TRBD1; size: few; CDR3: CASLPGTGTANYGYTF; DNA: TGTGCCAGCCTTCCCGGGACAGGGACCGCTAACTATGGCTACACCTTC
V: TRBV10-1; J: TRBJ1-1; D: .; size: .; CDR3: CASSESGENTEAFF; DNA: TGCGCCAGCAGTGAGTCGGGGGAGAACACTGAAGCTTTCTTT
V: TRBV7-3; J: TRBJ2-7; D: .; size: .; CDR3: CASTSTERTQHFEQYF; DNA: TGTGCCAGCACCAGTACGGAACGGACCCAACATTTCGAGCAGTACTTC
V: TRBV28; J: TRBJ2-7; D: .; size: .; CDR3: CASRSYEQYF; DNA: TGTGCCAGCAGAAGCTACGAGCAGTACTTC
V: TRBV4-1; J: TRBJ1-5; D: .; size: few; CDR3: CASSPGVWSNQPQHF; DNA: TGCGCCAGCAGCCCGGGCGTGTGGTCCAATCAGCCCCAGCATTTT
V: TRBV10-3; J: TRBJ2-7; D: TRBD2; size: once; CDR3: CAISEGGLAGDYEQYF; DNA: TGTGCCATCAGTGAAGGGGGACTAGCGGGAGACTACGAGCAGTACTTC
V: TRBV7-8; J: TRBJ1-4; D: .; size: .; CDR3: CASSLKGPYPNEKLFF; DNA: TGTGCCAGCAGCTTAAAGGGGCCTTACCCTAATGAAAAACTGTTTTTT
V: TRBV28; J: TRBJ2-7; D: .; size: .; CDR3: CASSLSGGTYEQYF; DNA: TGTGCCAGCAGTTTATCTGGGGGGACCTACGAGCAGTACTTC
V: TRBV19; J: TRBJ2-7; D: .; size: .; CDR3: CASSIIEGRGEQYF; DNA: TGTGCCAGTAGTATAATTGAGGGACGCGGCGAGCAGTACTTC
V: TRBV5-1; J: TRBJ1-1; D: .; size: .; CDR3: CASSPSPVDLGDTEAFF; DNA: TGCGCCAGCAGCCCGTCACCGGTGGATTTGGGAGACACTGAAGCTTTCTTT
V: TRBV29-1; J: TRBJ1-2; D: .; size: .; CDR3: CSVVFRAVLEAF; DNA: TGCAGCGTTGTATTTCGTGCAGTTCTGGAGGCCTTC
V: TRBV7-3; J: TRBJ1-1; D: TRBD1; size: few; CDR3: CASSLGTGPNTEAFF; DNA: TGTGCCAGCAGCTTGGGGACAGGGCCGAACACTGAAGCTTTCTTT
V: TRBV4-1; J: TRBJ1-1; D: .; size: few; CDR3: CASSHEGPVNTEAFF; DNA: TGCGCCAGCAGCCATGAGGGGCCGGTGAACACTGAAGCTTTCTTT
V: TRBV5-6; J: TRBJ2-1; D: .; size: .; CDR3: CASSLNGYEQFF; DNA: TGTGCCAGCAGCTTGAATGGTTATGAGCAGTTCTTC
V: TRBV7-2; J: TRBJ2-3; D: .; size: .; CDR3: CASSPGSGFSTDTQYF; DNA: TGTGCCAGCAGCCCAGGATCAGGTTTTAGCACAGATACGCAGTATTTT
V: TRBV7-9; J: TRBJ1-5; D: .; size: .; CDR3: CASSLTGINQPQHF; DNA: TGTGCCAGCAGCCTAACAGGAATCAATCAGCCCCAGCATTTT
V: TRBV30; J: TRBJ2-5; D: TRBD2; size: .; CDR3: CAWSVWGREQYF; DNA: TGTGCCTGGAGTGTATGGGGGAGGGAGCAGTACTTC
V: TRBV6-5; J: TRBJ2-3; D: .; size: once; CDR3: CASRRDFTDTQYF; DNA: TGTGCCAGCAGACGGGACTTCACAGATACGCAGTATTTT
V: TRBV28; J: TRBJ2-5; D: .; size: .; CDR3: CASTPGRSRVTRDTQYF; DNA: TGTGCCAGCACTCCTGGCAGGTCCAGGGTTACAAGAGATACCCAGTACTTC
V: TRBV27; J: TRBJ2-1; D: .; size: .; CDR3: CASSFSPGPSYNEQFF; DNA: TGTGCCAGCAGTTTTAGCCCAGGGCCCTCCTACAATGAGCAGTTCTTC
V: TRBV5-1; J: TRBJ1-2; D: TRBD1; size: .; CDR3: CASRTGMRDYGYTF; DNA: TGCGCCAGCAGGACAGGGATGAGGGACTATGGCTACACCTTC
V: TRBV10-3; J: TRBJ2-1; D: TRBD2; size: .; CDR3: CAIRTSGGYNEQFF; DNA: TGTGCCATCAGGACTAGCGGGGGTTACAATGAGCAGTTCTTC
V: TRBV11-2; J: TRBJ1-4; D: .; size: .; CDR3: CASSLGTTTTNEKLFF; DNA: TGTGCCAGCAGCTTGGGGACAACCACAACTAATGAAAAACTGTTTTTT
V: TRBV7-9; J: TRBJ2-7; D: .; size: once; CDR3: CASSHARDRSYEQYF; DNA: TGTGCCAGCAGCCATGCGAGGGACCGGAGCTACGAGCAGTACTTC
V: TRBV10-3; J: TRBJ1-2; D: TRBD1; size: .; CDR3: CAIIRDSSPYGYTF; DNA: TGTGCCATCATTAGGGACAGTTCCCCCTATGGCTACACCTTC
V: TRBV10-1; J: TRBJ1-2; D: TRBD1; size: .; CDR3: CASPLEGQGRNLNYGYTF; DNA: TGCGCCAGCCCTTTGGAGGGACAGGGCCGAAACCTAAACTATGGCTACACCTTC
V: TRBV10-3; J: TRBJ2-7; D: TRBD1; size: .; CDR3: CAISVRDRSYEQYF; DNA: TGTGCCATCAGTGTTAGGGACAGGTCATACGAGCAGTACTTC
V: TRBV7-8; J: TRBJ2-6; D: .; size: .; CDR3: CASSTRDHLGPYPANVLTF; DNA: TGTGCCAGCAGCACCCGGGACCATTTGGGCCCCTATCCGGCCAACGTCCTGACTTTC
V: TRBV28; J: TRBJ2-3; D: .; size: .; CDR3: CASSLVRERGNTQYF; DNA: TGTGCCAGCAGTTTAGTGCGGGAGAGGGGGAATACGCAGTATTTT
V: TRBV11-2; J: TRBJ1-2; D: .; size: .; CDR3: CASSLADLGPSHYGYTF; DNA: TGTGCCAGCAGCTTAGCCGACCTGGGACCATCACACTATGGCTACACCTTC
V: TRBV4-1; J: TRBJ1-1; D: TRBD1; size: .; CDR3: CASSQVADRGGEAFF; DNA: TGCGCCAGCAGCCAAGTAGCGGACAGGGGGGGTGAAGCTTTCTTT
V: TRBV28; J: TRBJ1-2; D: .; size: .; CDR3: CASSKLSSTLVEGRTF; DNA: TGTGCCAGCAGTAAACTGTCATCCACCCTTGTGGAAGGAAGGACCTTC